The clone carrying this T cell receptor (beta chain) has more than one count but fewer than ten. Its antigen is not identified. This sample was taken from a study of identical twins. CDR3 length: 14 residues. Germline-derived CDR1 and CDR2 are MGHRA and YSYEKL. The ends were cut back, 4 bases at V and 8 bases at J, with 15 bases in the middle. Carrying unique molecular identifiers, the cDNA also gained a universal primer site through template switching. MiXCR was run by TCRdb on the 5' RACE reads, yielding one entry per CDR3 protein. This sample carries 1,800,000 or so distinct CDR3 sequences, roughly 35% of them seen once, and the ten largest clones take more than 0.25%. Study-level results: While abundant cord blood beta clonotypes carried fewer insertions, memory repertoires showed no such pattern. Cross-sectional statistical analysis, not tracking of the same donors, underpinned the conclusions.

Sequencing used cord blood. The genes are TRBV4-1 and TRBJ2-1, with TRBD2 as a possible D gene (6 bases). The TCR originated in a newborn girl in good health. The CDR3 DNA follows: TGCGCCAGCAGCCCCCGTCATAGCGGTGATGAGCAGTTCTTC. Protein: CASSPRHSGDEQFF.